This T cell receptor (beta chain) is drawn from a study of T cells in Graves' hyperthyroidism and ophthalmopathy. Patients showing uncontrolled infection, other autoimmune disease, pregnancy or lactation were ineligible. For the diagnoses, clinical symptoms, serum thyroxine and TRAb, thyroid ultrasound and orbital computed tomography were used. This CDR3 comprises 14 residues. The germline V and J ends were trimmed by 5 bases and 3 bases, with 14 bases remaining between them. Amplification of TCR beta CDR3 regions used RNA as the template. HTBI primers were used for first-round RT-PCR of the TCR CDR3. TCRdb analysed the multiplex PCR reads with MiXCR anew, one entry per CDR3 protein. The sample has some 600,000 distinct CDR3 sequences, 46% seen once.

The chain links TRBV12-3 or TRBV12-4 to TRBJ2-7, with D possibly TRBD2 on 6 matching bases. Material for sequencing was peripheral blood or thyroid tissue (not recorded which). The receptor's source is a woman aged 18-30 years with Graves' hyperthyroidism. CDR3 loop: CASSPSSRGYEQYF. CDR3 sequence (DNA): TGTGCCAGCAGTCCATCCTCGCGGGGCTACGAGCAGTACTTC.